These T cell receptor beta chains were read from a single sample in a study of cytomegalovirus exposure and HLA in healthy donors. Produced via immunoSEQ multiplex PCR; TCRdb's table is partial and in-frame only. Of under 200,000 clones listed, 80% to 85% are singletons. The sequencing input was PBMCs. The receptors shown here come from a male donor in good health and CMV-seropositive. Each CDR3 is given with its conserved first and last residue. A D gene is named only where the DNA matches it firmly. Clone size appears in some rows only: once, few, many, or a class for an expanded clone.

j_gene	abundance	d_gene	v_gene	len	CDR3aa	CDR3nt
TRBJ1-2	NA	NA	TRBV7-9	13	CASSFLSYYGYTF	TGTGCCAGCAGCTTCCTGTCCTACTATGGCTACACCTTC
TRBJ2-1	NA	TRBD2	TRBV27	14	CASSWRTSYNEQFF	TGTGCCAGCAGTTGGAGGACTAGCTACAATGAGCAGTTCTTC
TRBJ2-1	NA	NA	TRBV27	15	CASSFSGHYYNEQFF	TGTGCCAGCAGTTTCTCCGGACATTACTACAATGAGCAGTTCTTC
TRBJ2-3	NA	NA	TRBV5-1	14	CASSLGGSTDTQYF	TGCGCCAGCAGCTTAGGGGGTAGCACAGATACGCAGTATTTT
TRBJ1-5	NA	TRBD1	TRBV5-6	15	CASSLRTGPGQPQHF	TGTGCCAGCAGCTTGAGGACAGGGCCCGGTCAGCCCCAGCATTTT
TRBJ1-2	NA	NA	TRBV5-4	15	CASSLPLGGTRGYTF	TGTGCCAGCAGCTTGCCCCTCGGGGGGACCCGTGGCTACACCTTC
TRBJ2-7	NA	TRBD1	TRBV4-3	13	CASSRGQADEQYF	TGCGCCAGCAGCCGAGGACAGGCGGACGAGCAGTACTTC
TRBJ1-2	NA	NA	TRBV27	14	CASSSVPKRDGYTF	TGTGCCAGCAGCTCGGTCCCAAAGAGGGATGGCTACACCTTC
TRBJ2-1	NA	TRBD2	TRBV19	15	CASSPLGGANNEQFF	TGTGCCAGTAGTCCCTTGGGAGGGGCTAACAATGAGCAGTTCTTC
TRBJ2-5	NA	NA	TRBV5-6	11	CASSRQETQYF	TGTGCCAGCAGCCGTCAAGAGACCCAGTACTTC
TRBJ2-1	NA	TRBD2	TRBV10-1	15	CASSEAGGPGNEQFF	TGCGCCAGCAGTGAGGCGGGAGGGCCGGGCAATGAGCAGTTCTTC
TRBJ1-2	NA	NA	TRBV5-5	12	CASSLDTSGYTF	TGTGCCAGCAGCCTGGATACATCTGGCTACACCTTC
TRBJ2-2	few	TRBD1	TRBV27	14	CASSLGQGAWELFF	TGTGCCAGCAGTCTCGGACAGGGGGCCTGGGAGCTGTTTTTT
TRBJ2-7	NA	TRBD1	TRBV10-3	13	CAIRRQGLYEQYF	TGTGCCATCAGGAGACAGGGGCTCTACGAGCAGTACTTC
TRBJ1-4	NA	NA	TRBV29-1	13	CSVYAQGGEKLFF	TGCAGCGTTTACGCACAAGGAGGGGAAAAACTGTTTTTT
TRBJ1-5	few	NA	TRBV28	15	CASNARGLGNQPQHF	TGTGCCAGCAATGCGAGGGGGTTGGGCAATCAGCCCCAGCATTTT
TRBJ2-2	NA	TRBD2	TRBV6-1	16	CASSALAGDHTGELFF	TGTGCCAGCAGTGCCCTAGCGGGAGATCACACCGGGGAGCTGTTTTTT
TRBJ2-4	NA	TRBD2	TRBV6-1	17	CASSASFFWTRWHIQYF	TGTGCCAGCAGTGCCTCCTTTTTCTGGACTAGATGGCACATTCAGTACTTC
TRBJ2-7	NA	TRBD2	TRBV6-5	15	CASTLRREGIGEQYF	TGTGCCAGCACCCTGAGGCGGGAGGGCATCGGCGAGCAGTACTTC
TRBJ1-1	NA	TRBD1	TRBV30	13	CACRQGAGTEAFF	TGTGCCTGCCGACAGGGGGCTGGCACTGAAGCTTTCTTT
TRBJ2-5	NA	TRBD1	TRBV9	11	CASSVGQVQYF	TGTGCCAGCAGCGTCGGACAGGTTCAGTACTTC
TRBJ2-3	NA	NA	TRBV7-9	13	CASSLGRGDTQYF	TGTGCCAGCAGCTTAGGCCGGGGAGATACGCAGTATTTT
TRBJ2-7	NA	NA	TRBV28	16	CASSSPPGFSRYEQYF	TGTGCCAGCAGCAGCCCACCAGGGTTTTCCCGCTACGAGCAGTACTTC
TRBJ1-1	NA	NA	TRBV10-3	14	CAISQLQGTLEAFF	TGTGCCATCAGTCAGTTGCAGGGTACCCTCGAAGCTTTCTTT
TRBJ2-5	once	TRBD2	TRBV11-3	16	CASSPSGSGRAETQYF	TGTGCCAGCAGCCCCTCCGGCAGCGGGAGGGCCGAGACCCAGTACTTC
TRBJ1-1	few	NA	TRBV28	12	CASSPPGKEAFF	TGTGCCAGCAGTCCCCCGGGTAAGGAAGCTTTCTTT
TRBJ1-1	NA	NA	TRBV7-9	12	CASSLGGNKAFF	TGTGCCAGCAGCCTCGGGGGGAATAAAGCTTTCTTT
TRBJ2-2	NA	TRBD2	TRBV28	16	CASSLLAGGPGGELFF	TGTGCCAGCAGTTTACTAGCGGGAGGGCCGGGCGGGGAGCTGTTTTTT
TRBJ2-7	NA	TRBD1	TRBV4-3	15	CASSQDGTGGYEQYF	TGCGCCAGCAGCCAAGACGGGACAGGGGGCTACGAGCAGTACTTC
TRBJ2-7	few	TRBD1	TRBV5-1	16	CASSFSPGQALYEQYF	TGCGCCAGCAGCTTCAGCCCGGGACAGGCGTTGTACGAGCAGTACTTC
TRBJ1-1	once	NA	TRBV28	15	CATRVLGPGNTEAFF	TGTGCCACCCGGGTTTTAGGCCCCGGGAACACTGAAGCTTTCTTT
TRBJ1-6	NA	NA	TRBV27	14	CASSLYGYNSPLHF	TGTGCCAGCAGTTTGTACGGCTATAATTCACCCCTCCACTTT
TRBJ1-6	NA	NA	TRBV28	14	CASTPGGGNSPLHF	TGTGCCAGCACCCCGGGGGGTGGTAATTCACCCCTCCACTTT
TRBJ1-1	NA	NA	TRBV27	14	CASSPFGGRTEAFF	TGTGCCAGCAGCCCATTCGGGGGGAGGACTGAAGCTTTCTTT
TRBJ2-7	NA	TRBD2	TRBV14	15	CASDSAGRGPYEQYF	TGTGCCAGCGATTCAGCGGGGAGGGGCCCCTACGAGCAGTACTTC
TRBJ2-3	NA	TRBD2	TRBV6-5	15	CASRRLAGAPHTQYF	TGTGCCAGCAGGCGACTAGCGGGGGCCCCCCATACGCAGTATTTT
TRBJ1-6	NA	NA	TRBV5-1	16	CASSLDSGLPHSPLHF	TGCGCCAGCAGCTTGGATTCGGGACTGCCGCACTCACCCCTCCACTTT
TRBJ2-3	NA	TRBD2	TRBV6-1	15	CASSSLAGGTDTQYF	TGTGCCAGCAGCAGTTTAGCGGGTGGCACAGATACGCAGTATTTT
TRBJ1-5	NA	NA	TRBV7-9	18	CASSLGDTGRFSNQPQHF	TGTGCCAGCAGCTTAGGAGATACAGGGAGATTTAGCAATCAGCCCCAGCATTTT
TRBJ1-5	once	NA	TRBV5-6	15	CASSLRTIGNQPQHF	TGTGCCAGCAGCTTGCGGACTATTGGGAATCAGCCCCAGCATTTT
TRBJ1-5	NA	TRBD1	TRBV5-5	14	CASSKGTVVQPQHF	TGTGCCAGCAGCAAAGGGACAGTGGTGCAGCCCCAGCATTTT
TRBJ1-1	NA	TRBD1	TRBV2	14	CASKTGQADTEAFF	TGTGCCAGCAAAACCGGACAGGCGGACACTGAAGCTTTCTTT
TRBJ2-7	NA	NA	TRBV10-3	15	CAISELEGASYEQYF	TGTGCCATCAGTGAGTTGGAGGGGGCCTCCTACGAGCAGTACTTC
TRBJ2-7	NA	NA	TRBV4-3	16	CASSPGEAISPREQYF	TGCGCCAGCAGCCCGGGGGAAGCCATTTCACCGCGCGAGCAGTACTTC
TRBJ2-6	few	NA	TRBV30	17	CAWSPRTALSGANGLTF	TGTGCCTGGAGTCCACGGACGGCCCTCTCTGGGGCCAACGGCCTGACTTTC
TRBJ2-7	few	TRBD2	TRBV11-2	16	CASSWSTSGGAYEQYF	TGTGCCAGCAGCTGGTCAACTAGCGGGGGTGCCTACGAGCAGTACTTC
TRBJ2-7	NA	NA	TRBV6-6	14	CASSWQGSPVEQYF	TGTGCCAGCAGCTGGCAGGGGTCGCCCGTCGAGCAGTACTTC
TRBJ2-5	NA	TRBD2	TRBV18	17	CASSSRLAGGSQETQYF	TGTGCCAGCTCATCACGACTAGCGGGAGGGAGCCAAGAGACCCAGTACTTC
TRBJ1-5	NA	NA	TRBV30	13	CAWSGGLNQPQHF	TGTGCCTGGAGTGGAGGGTTAAATCAGCCCCAGCATTTT
TRBJ1-1	NA	NA	TRBV5-1	14	CASSLAGGNTEAFF	TGCGCCAGCAGCTTGGCGGGGGGGAACACTGAAGCTTTCTTT
TRBJ2-2	NA	TRBD1	TRBV28	15	CASTMGQPNTGELFF	TGTGCCAGCACTATGGGACAGCCGAACACCGGGGAGCTGTTTTTT
TRBJ2-7	NA	TRBD2	TRBV28	14	CASSLGLGSYEQYF	TGTGCCAGCAGTTTGGGACTAGGGTCCTACGAGCAGTACTTC
TRBJ1-2	NA	NA	TRBV5-1	12	CASSLPPDGYTF	TGCGCCAGCAGCCTCCCCCCTGATGGCTACACCTTC
TRBJ2-3	NA	NA	TRBV27	17	CASSLRMAGWGTDTQYF	TGTGCCAGCAGTTTAAGAATGGCGGGGTGGGGCACAGATACGCAGTATTTT
TRBJ1-1	NA	NA	TRBV5-6	12	CASSPNSYEAFF	TGTGCCAGCAGCCCAAACAGCTACGAAGCTTTCTTT
TRBJ2-1	NA	TRBD1	TRBV2	15	CASTPTGGSYNEQFF	TGTGCCAGCACTCCGACAGGGGGTTCCTACAATGAGCAGTTCTTC
TRBJ1-2	few	TRBD1	TRBV28	14	CASSPSGGIRGYTF	TGTGCCAGCAGTCCCTCAGGGGGGATTCGGGGCTACACCTTC
TRBJ1-4	NA	NA	TRBV30	14	CAWSEGATNEKLFF	TGTGCCTGGAGTGAGGGAGCAACTAATGAAAAACTGTTTTTT
TRBJ2-2	NA	NA	TRBV5-4	16	CASSLGRAAGTGELFF	TGTGCCAGCAGCTTGGGTAGGGCCGCGGGAACCGGGGAGCTGTTTTTT
TRBJ2-7	NA	TRBD1	TRBV9	14	CASSDTTGGYEQYF	TGTGCCAGCAGCGACACGACAGGGGGGTACGAGCAGTACTTC